Below are 15 T cell receptor beta chains sequenced from a single sample in a study of shared clonotypes between healthy human individuals (dated by TCRdb to between 2020 and 2021). Library creation used the immunoSEQ multiplex PCR assay. TCRdb re-hosts the immuneACCESS table, in-frame sequences only. Its copies lack some clones; in the studies checked, an unresolved V gene accounts for under half of them, and the cause for the rest is not known. Across this sample there are 2,500,000 or so clones, with over 85% seen only once. The top ten hold over 0.12% of the sample. Sequencing used naive CD4+ T cells sorted from blood. In light of the paper, this sample's cell subset or site label describes: CD45RA+ positively selected. The receptors were gathered from a man aged 18 to 30 in good health.

The chain links TRBV7-2 to TRBJ2-4; D uncertain. V shed 1 base and J shed 1 base, with 11 bases lying between them. Germline V gene lookup returns CDR1 SGHTA and CDR2 FQGNSA. The length of the CDR3 is 16 residues. The CDR3 DNA is TGTGCCAGCAGCTTAGAGTTGGCCGTCGCCAAAAACATTCAGTACTTC. Translating it yields CASSLELAVAKNIQYF.

The chain is built from TRBV5-1 and TRBJ1-1; TRBD1 aligns across 7 bases. Trimming cost V 1 base and J 3 bases; bases outside gene matches: 6. CDR1 SGHRS and CDR2 YFSETQ come from the germline V gene. CDR3 length: 15 residues. DNA for the CDR3: TGCGCCAGCAGCTTGATACCAGGGGGTGACACTGAAGCTTTCTTT. Translation: CASSLIPGGDTEAFF.

About this clone: A read error is likely here: a far larger clone is one base away. Other DNA sequences of this sample code for an identical CDR3. The chain employs TRBV9 and TRBJ2-1; D is possibly TRBD2 (5 bases). Trimming cost V 2 bases and J 3 bases, with 12 bases left between them. Looked up from germline, CDR1 is SGDLS and CDR2 is YYNGEE. This CDR3 spans 15 amino acids. In nucleotides, the CDR3 is TGTGCCAGCAGCGTGGCCCCGGGAAGCTACAATGAGCAGTTCTTC. This translates into CASSVAPGSYNEQFF.

The chain employs TRBV4-1 and TRBJ1-1, with D tentatively TRBD1 (5 bases). The length of the CDR3 is 16 residues. The germline V and J ends were trimmed by 4 bases and 0 bases, with 15 bases remaining between them. Germline CDR1 reads MGHRA; CDR2 reads YSYEKL. The CDR3 region is CASSPAGREMNTEAFF. As DNA, the CDR3 is TGCGCCAGCAGCCCTGCGGGCAGGGAAATGAACACTGAAGCTTTCTTT.

As concerns this clone: In the same sample, other DNA sequences code for this CDR3. The V gene is TRBV5-1, the J gene TRBJ2-5; a weak D match, TRBD2 (5 bases). V was clipped by 0 bases and J by 2 bases, with 11 bases between them. The germline CDR1 and CDR2 sequences are SGHRS and YFSETQ. The CDR3 is made up of 15 amino acids. The CDR3 DNA sequence: TGCGCCAGCAGCTTGGAAGGGCGGACTCAAGAGACCCAGTACTTC. It translates to CASSLEGRTQETQYF.

This rearrangement joins TRBV5-1 to TRBJ1-2; D perhaps matches TRBD1 (5 bases). Between the trimmed V and J ends, which lost 7 bases and 2 bases, there was a span of 6 bases. CDR3 size: 11 residues. The germline V gene encodes CDR1 SGHRS and CDR2 YFSETQ. The CDR3 region has the DNA TGCGCCAGCGGGGCCAACTATGGCTACACCTTC. Its protein product is CASGANYGYTF.

The chain is built from TRBV4-2 and TRBJ2-1, with D perhaps TRBD1 (6 bases). The CDR3 loop spans 15 amino acids. Germline V CDR1 and CDR2: LGHNA, YNFKEQ. V lost 5 bases and J 4 bases, leaving 15 bases between the germline ends. CDR3 coding DNA: TGTGCCAGCAGCGATACAGGGTTGGTTTACAATGAGCAGTTCTTC. Its protein product is CASSDTGLVYNEQFF.

This clone appeared once. The chain is built from TRBV6-1 and TRBJ1-1; 7 bases match TRBD1. The CDR3 length is 15 residues. J lost 1 base, V lost 4 bases, and 6 bases had no gene match. Germline lookup yields CDR1 MNHNS and CDR2 SASEGT. The CDR3 coding sequence is TGTGCCAGCAGTGCGAAGGGACAGAAGAACACTGAAGCTTTCTTT. Protein sequence: CASSAKGQKNTEAFF.

This sequence joins TRBV2 and TRBJ2-5; 13 bases agree with TRBD2. The length of the CDR3 is 14 residues. Germline V gene sequence: CDR1 SNHLY, CDR2 FYNNEI. The V segment lost 5 bases and the J segment 5 bases; nucleotides outside the gene matches: 2. Here the CDR3 reads CASSLGLAGETQYF. DNA of the CDR3: TGTGCCAGCAGTCTGGGACTAGCGGGGGAGACCCAGTACTTC.

The J gene is TRBJ1-2, the V gene TRBV7-2; no definite D call. Looked up from germline, CDR1 is SGHTA and CDR2 is FQGNSA. The V end lost 5 bases, the J end lost 6 bases, and 13 bases lay between the germline ends. The CDR3 consists of 13 residues. CDR3 sequence reads: CASSRRPSDGYTF. The DNA of the CDR3 is TGTGCCAGCAGCCGTCGGCCGTCTGATGGCTACACCTTC. The complete variable domain, with remaining parts taken from reference TRBV7-2 and TRBJ1-2, reads GAGVSQSPSNKVTEKGKDVELRCDPISGHTALYWYRQSLGQGLEFLIYFQGNSAPDKSGLPSDRFSAERTGGSVSTLTIQRTQQEDSAVYLCASSRRPSDGYTFGSGTRLTVV.

Regarding this clone: Different DNA sequences within this sample yield the same CDR3. The J gene is TRBJ1-4, the V gene TRBV30; D might be TRBD1 (6 bases). V was pared by 3 bases and J by 4 bases, with 6 bases between. Germline V CDR1 and CDR2: GTSNPN, SVGIG (reference sequence). The CDR3 is 12 amino acids. CDR3 amino acids: CAWRQGNEKLFF. CDR3 DNA: TGTGCCTGGAGACAGGGTAATGAAAAACTGTTTTTT.

The chain has TRBV30 and TRBJ1-2; D remains ambiguous. Per germline, CDR1 GTSNPN and CDR2 SVGIG (reference sequence). Trimming took off 4 bases at V and 5 bases at J, with 20 bases between the two ends. The CDR3 sequence is 15 residues long. In DNA, the CDR3 is TGTGCCTGGACTCAAGATGCGAAAAGATTTTATGGCTACACCTTC. Protein sequence: CAWTQDAKRFYGYTF.

J is TRBJ2-2 and V is TRBV4-3; D may correspond to TRBD1 or TRBD2 (6 bases each). V shed 4 bases and J shed 0 bases, with 12 bases lying between them. The CDR3 has 16 amino acids. Germline V gene lookup returns CDR1 LGHNA and CDR2 YSLEER. CDR3: CASSLWRGSNTGELFF. As DNA, the CDR3 is TGCGCCAGCAGCCTATGGAGGGGGTCGAACACCGGGGAGCTGTTTTTT.

This clone was seen only once. The rearrangement joins TRBV10-2 to TRBJ2-7, with D perhaps matching TRBD1 or TRBD2 (5 bases each). The germline V gene encodes CDR1 WSHSY and CDR2 SAAADI. This CDR3 spans 15 amino acids. Deletions cut 5 bases from V and 0 bases from J, with 14 bases between. Written as DNA, the CDR3 is TGCGCCAGCAGTAACCGGGACCAACTCTCCTACGAGCAGTACTTC. The encoded protein is CASSNRDQLSYEQYF.

This chain links TRBV10-1 with TRBJ2-7, with D possibly being TRBD1 or TRBD2 (5 bases each). V lost 5 bases and J lost 4, with 12 bases in between. Germline V gives CDR1 WNHNN, CDR2 SYGVQD (reference sequence). CDR3 length equals 13 residues. The CDR3 sequence: CASSPGTGYEQYF. The CDR3 DNA reads as TGCGCCAGCAGTCCCGGGACGGGTTACGAGCAGTACTTC.